This T cell receptor (beta chain) emerged from a study of shared clonotypes between healthy human individuals. Terminally differentiated effector memory CD45RA+ cells were excluded from the naive CD8 cells, which were CD45RO-negative and positively selected for CCR7. The method was immunoSEQ multiplex PCR; TCRdb's version includes in-frame clones alone and lacks a portion of them. The table lists around 2,000,000 clones, about 95% of them singletons. This clone has a single count. Its antigen is not known. Broader study findings: Roughly 5% of naive CD4 clonotypes were common to a few donors. Only blood samples were collected, and tissue repertoires likely differ.

CDR1 is MGHRA, CDR2 YSYEKL, per germline. V lost 2 bases, J lost 3 bases, and 4 bases stayed unmatched. The CDR3 extends over 15 amino acids. The chain couples TRBV4-1 to TRBJ2-1; 7 bases are a match to TRBD2. Specimen: naive CD8+ T cells sorted from blood. The source is a man aged 18 to 35 in good health. For the CDR3, the DNA is TGCGCCAGCAGCCAAAAGGGCGGGAGCTACAATGAGCAGTTCTTC. Its protein is CASSQKGGSYNEQFF.